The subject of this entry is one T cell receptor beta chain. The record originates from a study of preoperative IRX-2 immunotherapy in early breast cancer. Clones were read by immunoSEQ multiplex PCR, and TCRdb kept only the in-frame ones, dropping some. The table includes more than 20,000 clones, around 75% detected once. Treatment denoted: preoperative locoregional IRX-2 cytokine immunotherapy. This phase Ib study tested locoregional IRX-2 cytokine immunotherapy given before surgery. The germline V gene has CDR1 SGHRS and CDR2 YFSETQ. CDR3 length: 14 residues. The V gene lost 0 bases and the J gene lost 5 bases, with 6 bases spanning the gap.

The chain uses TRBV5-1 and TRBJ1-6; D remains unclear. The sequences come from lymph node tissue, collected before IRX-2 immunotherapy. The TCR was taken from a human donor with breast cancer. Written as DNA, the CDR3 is TGCGCCAGCAGCTTGGCCGGGAATAATTCACCCCTCCACTTT. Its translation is CASSLAGNNSPLHF.